Below, 13 T cell receptor beta chains from the same sample are listed, as sequenced in a study of T cells in Graves' hyperthyroidism and ophthalmopathy. TCR beta CDR3 regions were amplified from RNA transcripts. First-round RT-PCR of the TCR CDR3 relied on the HTBI primer set. From the multiplex PCR reads, TCRdb called clonotypes with MiXCR, one entry per CDR3 protein. The table records about 400,000 distinct CDR3 sequences, 15% of them present only once. Sequenced input: blood. The receptor set was obtained from a young woman with Graves' hyperthyroidism.

Comment on this clonotype: A single base separates this from a much larger clone, so it may be a read error. The chain recombines TRBV27 with TRBJ1-1; weak D call: TRBD1 (6 bases). The CDR3 is 17 amino acids. Germline V gene data show CDR1 as MNHEY and CDR2 as SMNVEV (reference sequence). The DNA of the CDR3 is TGTGCCGGCAGTTTAGAACAGGGCCCTCAACCCCAAAATTGGGCTTTCTTT. Translating it yields CAGSLEQGPQPQNWAFF.

This clonotype was observed many times. The chain is built from TRBV6-1 and TRBJ2-7; 10 bases line up with TRBD1. The length of the CDR3 is 16 residues. Per the germline V gene, CDR1 is MNHNS and CDR2 is SASEGT. V dropped 5 bases and J dropped 0; count of bases not matched to a gene: 7. CDR3 in amino acids: CASSKLGQGFSYEQYF. Written as DNA, the CDR3 is TGTGCCAGCAGTAAACTGGGACAGGGGTTCTCCTACGAGCAGTACTTC.

This clonotype occurred many times. The junction departs from the called germline gene at one end, perhaps through a read error. The CDR3 is CASSAQPGLASHEQYF. CDR3 DNA: TGTGCCAGCAGCGCACAGCCGGGACTAGCCTCCCACGAGCAGTACTTC. V is TRBV7-3 and J is TRBJ2-7, with TRBD2 identical over 9 bases. The CDR3 runs to 16 residues. The germline gives CDR1 SGHTA, CDR2 FQGTGA. The full variable domain, its missing parts supplied by reference TRBV7-3 and TRBJ2-7, is GAGVSQTPSNKVTEKGKYVELRCDPISGHTALYWYRQSLGQGPEFLIYFQGTGAADDSGLPNDRFFAVRPEGSVSTLKIQRTERGDSAVYLCASSAQPGLASHEQYFGPGTRLTVT.

This clonotype was counted many times. This chain links TRBV28 with TRBJ2-5; 9 bases align to TRBD2. This CDR3 is built from 16 residues. V lost 3 bases, J lost 4 bases, and 9 bases stayed unmatched. CDR1 is MDHEN and CDR2 is SYDVKM in the germline V gene. The CDR3 is CASSFPAGGGRETQYF. The DNA of the CDR3 is TGTGCCAGCAGTTTCCCAGCGGGAGGCGGTCGAGAGACCCAGTACTTC.

Comment on this clonotype: Given a much more abundant clone one base away, this may be a read error. The chain employs TRBV2 and TRBJ2-2; D gene uncertain. Looked up from germline, CDR1 is SNHLY and CDR2 is FYNNEI. CDR3 length: 14 amino acids. V dropped 2 bases and J dropped 9 bases, with 13 bases sitting between them. The CDR3 sequence: CASSEPHASRELFF. For the CDR3, the DNA is TGTGCCAGCAGTGAACCTCATGCGTCTAGGGAGCTGTTTTTT.

This clonotype was observed a handful of times. This sequence may be a read error, since a much larger clone differs from it by one base. The rearrangement joins TRBV18 to TRBJ1-5, with a tentative D call TRBD1 (5 bases). V was shortened by 2 bases and J by 7 bases, with 15 bases between the two germline ends. Germline CDR1 is KGHSH and CDR2 is LQKENI. CDR3 size: 15 residues. The CDR3: CASSPSGRATQPQHF. The CDR3 nucleotides are TGTGCCAGCTCACCATCTGGCAGGGCAACCCAGCCCCAGCATTTT.

The chain couples TRBV6-1 to TRBJ2-1, with TRBD2 matching over 13 bases. The CDR3 runs to 15 residues. Germline V gives CDR1 MNHNS, CDR2 SASEGT. Losses at the gene ends were 5 bases for V and 6 bases for J; bases not matched to a gene: 4. The CDR3 loop reads CASSPGTSGVNEQFF. The CDR3 coding sequence is TGTGCCAGCAGTCCTGGGACTAGCGGGGTCAATGAGCAGTTCTTC.

There are a few counts of this clonotype. The CDR3 coding sequence is TGCGCCAGCAGCTTGGGTTCGAGGGGTGAGGAGACCCAGTACTTC. It encodes CASSLGSRGEETQYF. This rearrangement joins TRBV5-1 to TRBJ2-5; D may correspond to TRBD1 or TRBD2 (5 bases each). The length of the CDR3 is 15 residues. Trimming stripped 0 bases from V and 5 bases from J, with 14 bases between. The germline CDR1 and CDR2 sequences are SGHRS and YFSETQ.

This clonotype occurred a few times. The rearrangement links TRBV28 to TRBJ1-2; D not certain. Deletions cut 6 bases from V and 2 bases from J, with 10 bases between. CDR3 length: 13 amino acids. The germline CDR1 and CDR2 sequences are MDHEN and SYDVKM. The CDR3 here is CASSRPGNYGYTF. In DNA form, the CDR3 reads TGTGCCAGCAGCCGTCCCGGGAACTATGGCTACACCTTC.

A few counts support this clonotype. The V gene is TRBV5-1, the J gene TRBJ2-1; 13 bases are shared with TRBD2. The length of the CDR3 is 14 residues. J was trimmed by 8 bases and V by 4 bases; bases with no gene match: 3. Germline V gene data show CDR1 as SGHRS and CDR2 as YFSETQ. Here the CDR3 DNA reads TGCGCCAGCAGCGGGACTAGCGGGACCCATGAGCAGTTCTTC. This sequence encodes CASSGTSGTHEQFF.

This CDR3 reads CSAKETRNNSPLHF. The CDR3 DNA follows: TGCAGTGCCAAGGAGACAAGGAATAATTCACCCCTCCACTTT. The chain carries TRBV20-1 and TRBJ1-6; D unresolved. CDR3 size: 14 residues. Germline CDR1 is DFQATT and CDR2 is SNEGSKA (reference sequence). The V gene lost 6 bases and the J gene lost 5 bases, with 14 bases spanning the gap.

J is TRBJ2-3 and V is TRBV7-9; 8 nucleotides match TRBD2. Per the germline V gene, CDR1 is SEHNR and CDR2 is FQNEAQ (reference sequence). The CDR3 sequence is 15 residues long. V shed 5 bases and J 6 bases; nucleotides not matched to a gene: 10. The CDR3 loop reads CASSRKRERSDTQYF. The CDR3 DNA sequence: TGTGCCAGCAGCCGGAAGCGGGAGCGGTCGGATACGCAGTATTTT.

This clonotype was seen at least ten times. The chain carries TRBV5-1 and TRBJ1-1; 9 bases are shared with TRBD1. Per the germline V gene, CDR1 is SGHRS and CDR2 is YFSETQ. With 9 bases clipped from V and 1 base from J, the junction kept 7 bases outside the gene matches. This CDR3 is built from 14 residues. CDR3 DNA sequence: TGCGCCACCGCCGACAGGGGGGGGAACACTGAAGCTTTCTTT. Encoded protein: CATADRGGNTEAFF.